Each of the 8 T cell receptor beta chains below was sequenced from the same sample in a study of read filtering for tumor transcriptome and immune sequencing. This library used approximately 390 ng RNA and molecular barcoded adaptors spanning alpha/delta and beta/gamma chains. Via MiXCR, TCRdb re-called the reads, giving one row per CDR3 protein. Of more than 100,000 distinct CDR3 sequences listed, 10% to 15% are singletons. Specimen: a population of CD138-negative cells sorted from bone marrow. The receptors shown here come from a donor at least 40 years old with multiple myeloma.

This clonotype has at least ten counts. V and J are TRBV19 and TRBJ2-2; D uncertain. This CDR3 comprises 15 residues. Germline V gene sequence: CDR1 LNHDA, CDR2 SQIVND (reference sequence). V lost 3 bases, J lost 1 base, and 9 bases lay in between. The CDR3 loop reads CASSILSQNTGELFF. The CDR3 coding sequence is TGTGCCAGTAGTATCCTGTCACAGAACACCGGGGAGCTGTTTTTT.

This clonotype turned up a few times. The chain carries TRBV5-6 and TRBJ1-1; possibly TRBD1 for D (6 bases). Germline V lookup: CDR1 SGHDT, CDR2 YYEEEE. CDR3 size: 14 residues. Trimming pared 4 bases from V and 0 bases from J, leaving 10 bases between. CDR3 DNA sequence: TGTGCCAGCAGCAACAGGGCGATGAACACTGAAGCTTTCTTT. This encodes CASSNRAMNTEAFF.

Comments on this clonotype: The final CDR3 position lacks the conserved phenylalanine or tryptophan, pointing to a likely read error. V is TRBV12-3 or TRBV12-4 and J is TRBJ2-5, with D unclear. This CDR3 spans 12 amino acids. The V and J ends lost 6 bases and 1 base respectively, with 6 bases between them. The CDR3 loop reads CASSQVQETQYL. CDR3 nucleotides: TGTGCCAGCAGCCAAGTCCAAGAGACCCAGTACCTC.

The CDR3 DNA is TGCAGCGTTGGGGGTAATTCCCGGGCGGAGAACACTGAAGCTTTCTTT. Translating it yields CSVGGNSRAENTEAFF. V is TRBV29-1 and J is TRBJ1-1, with D unresolved. Germline V lookup: CDR1 SQVTM, CDR2 ANQGSEA. The CDR3 runs to 16 residues. The V end lost 4 bases, the J end lost 1 base, and 19 bases lay between the germline ends.

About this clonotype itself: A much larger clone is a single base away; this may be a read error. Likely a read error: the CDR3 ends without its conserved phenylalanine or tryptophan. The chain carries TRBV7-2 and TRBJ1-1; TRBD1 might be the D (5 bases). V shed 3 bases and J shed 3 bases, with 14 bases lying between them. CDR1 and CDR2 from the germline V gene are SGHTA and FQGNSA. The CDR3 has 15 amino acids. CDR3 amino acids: CASSFLPGRYTEAFL. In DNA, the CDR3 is TGTGCCAGCAGCTTCCTACCGGGGCGATACACTGAAGCTTTCTTA.

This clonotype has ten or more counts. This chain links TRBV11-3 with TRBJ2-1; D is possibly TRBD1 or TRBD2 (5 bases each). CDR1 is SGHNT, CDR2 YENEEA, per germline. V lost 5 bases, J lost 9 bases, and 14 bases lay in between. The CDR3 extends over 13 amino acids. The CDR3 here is CASSPRGNGEQFF. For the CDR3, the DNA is TGTGCCAGCAGCCCCCGGGGCAACGGTGAGCAGTTCTTC.

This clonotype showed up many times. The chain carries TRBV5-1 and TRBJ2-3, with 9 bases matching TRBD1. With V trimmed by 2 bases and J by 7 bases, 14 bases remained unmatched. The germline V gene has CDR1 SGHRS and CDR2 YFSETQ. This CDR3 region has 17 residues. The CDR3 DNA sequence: TGCGCCAGCAGCTTTACCGTCTCGGACAGGGGTTTATATACGCAGTATTTT. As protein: CASSFTVSDRGLYTQYF.

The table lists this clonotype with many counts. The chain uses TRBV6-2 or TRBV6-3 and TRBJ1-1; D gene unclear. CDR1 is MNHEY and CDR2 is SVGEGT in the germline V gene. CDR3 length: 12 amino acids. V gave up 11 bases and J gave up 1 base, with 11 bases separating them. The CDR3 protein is CACQHWNTEAFF. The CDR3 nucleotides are TGTGCCTGCCAGCATTGGAACACTGAAGCTTTCTTT.